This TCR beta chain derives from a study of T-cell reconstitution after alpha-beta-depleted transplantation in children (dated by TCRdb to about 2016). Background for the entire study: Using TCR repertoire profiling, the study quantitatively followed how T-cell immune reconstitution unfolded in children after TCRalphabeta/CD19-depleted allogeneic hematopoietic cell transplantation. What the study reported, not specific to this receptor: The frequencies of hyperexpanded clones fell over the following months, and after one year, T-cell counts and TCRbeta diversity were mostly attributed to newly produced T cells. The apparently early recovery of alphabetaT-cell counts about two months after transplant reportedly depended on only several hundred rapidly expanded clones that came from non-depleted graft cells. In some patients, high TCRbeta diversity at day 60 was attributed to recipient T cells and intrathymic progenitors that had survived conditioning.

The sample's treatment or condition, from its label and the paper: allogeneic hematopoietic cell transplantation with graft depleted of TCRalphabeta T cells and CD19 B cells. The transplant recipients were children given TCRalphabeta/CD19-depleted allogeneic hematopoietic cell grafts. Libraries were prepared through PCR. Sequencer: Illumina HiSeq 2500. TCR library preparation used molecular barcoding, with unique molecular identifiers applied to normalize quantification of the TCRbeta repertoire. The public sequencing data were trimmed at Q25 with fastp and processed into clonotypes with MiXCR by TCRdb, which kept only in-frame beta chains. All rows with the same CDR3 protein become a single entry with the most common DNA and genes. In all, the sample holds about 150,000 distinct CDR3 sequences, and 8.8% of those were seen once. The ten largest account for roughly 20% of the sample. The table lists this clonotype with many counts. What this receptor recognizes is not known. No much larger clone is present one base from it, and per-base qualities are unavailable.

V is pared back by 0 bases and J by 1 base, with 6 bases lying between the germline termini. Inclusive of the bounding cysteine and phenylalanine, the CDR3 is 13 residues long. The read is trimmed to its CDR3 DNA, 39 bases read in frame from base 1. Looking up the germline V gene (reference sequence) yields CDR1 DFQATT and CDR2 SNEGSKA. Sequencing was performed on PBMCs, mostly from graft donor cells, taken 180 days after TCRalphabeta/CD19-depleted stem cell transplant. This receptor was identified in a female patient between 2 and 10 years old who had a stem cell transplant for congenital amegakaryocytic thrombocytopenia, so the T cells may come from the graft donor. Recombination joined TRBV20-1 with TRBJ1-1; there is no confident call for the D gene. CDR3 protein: CSARDSENTEAFF. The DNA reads TGCAGTGCTAGAGATTCAGAGAACACTGAAGCTTTCTTT.